This entry concerns a single T cell receptor (beta chain). No antigen is known for it. The sample is drawn from a study of cytomegalovirus exposure and HLA in healthy donors. Study-wide results and limits: Most CMV-associated TCR beta chains appeared HLA-restricted in a later analysis.

The PCR was carried out with 60 Vbeta primers and 13 Jbeta primers. Measured with immunoSEQ multiplex PCR; TCRdb has only the in-frame clones, and not every one. The table lists around 160,000 clones, roughly 80% of them singletons. Trimming shortened V by 1 base and J by 4 bases, and 14 bases separated the two germline ends. This CDR3 contains 17 residues. Germline-derived CDR1 and CDR2 are SGHDN and FVKESK. This chain links TRBV14 with TRBJ1-6, with D perhaps matching TRBD1 (6 bases). This clonotype originated in a man aged 45-65 years in good health and CMV-seropositive. Sequencing input: PBMCs. CDR3: CASSQVQGPGYNSPLHF. CDR3 nucleotides: TGTGCCAGCAGCCAAGTTCAGGGGCCGGGATATAATTCACCCCTCCACTTT.